The sequence of this TCR beta chain was determined in a study of blood T cell repertoires in COVID-19 (dated by TCRdb to the early 2020s). As for the study more broadly: Collaborator samples came from the United States, Italy and Spain and covered acute and convalescent phases of COVID-19. The material from the prospective study consisted of cDNA or gDNA derived from T cells, B-cell-depleted T cells, or PBMCs. Subjects who had been exposed to COVID-19, were actively infected with it, or had recovered from it provided the deeply sampled blood TCRbeta repertoires that made up the dataset. A freely available public database, intended as a resource for researchers studying the immune response to SARS-CoV-2, is where the repertoires were released. Samples were obtained from the ongoing ImmuneRACE study (first 160 participants) and from 1,254 subjects provided by 6 global collaborators. Sample metadata almost always included a de-identified subject ID, COVID-19 status, age in years and sex. Where available, HLA class I and class II types were taken from metadata supplied by the sample provider and were not determined by assay-based typing. The investigation overall reported the following: The quantity of clinical and demographic metadata differed by source and by participant and was supplied without curation.

In regard to this clone: Its recognized antigen is unknown. Base qualities are missing; no much larger clone stands one base away.

Enrolling through a virtual design, the prospective study's participants ranged in age from roughly 18 to 95 years and lived across roughly 23 United States geographic areas. In the prospective study, cohorts were assigned on the basis of participant-reported clinical history obtained from a screening survey and a study questionnaire. In the prospective study, whole blood, serum and a nasopharyngeal or oropharyngeal swab were collected from each participant by mobile phlebotomists. Additional blood draws and questionnaires over a roughly two-month period could optionally be provided by prospective study participants. Prospective study blood samples were shipped either frozen or at room temperature before DNA extraction. From the cysteine through the phenylalanine, the CDR3 covers 14 amino acids. The sequence is cut down to CDR3 DNA, 42 bases in frame from base 1. At the junction V is shortened by 4 bases and J by 2 bases, with 13 bases in between. From a lookup of the germline V gene, CDR1 and CDR2 are SGHRS and YFSETQ.

TCRbeta CDR3 regions were amplified from genomic DNA using the immunoSEQ Assay, a bias-controlled multiplex PCR. Under the source paper's analysis protocol: The number of nucleated cells in each sample was estimated from the amplification of reference gene primers within the assay. To quantify the absolute abundance of each unique TCRbeta CDR3 rearrangement, sequence reads were collapsed and filtered. For each sample, productive Simpson clonality was calculated as the square root of Simpson's diversity index over productive rearrangements. TCRdb stores this immuneACCESS table with in-frame sequences only. Part of the clones is absent; in the studies checked, under half of the shortfall reflects unresolved V genes, and no reason is known for the rest. Clone size and the V and J calls come from that table; the DNA yielded D and trimming. The sample table records fewer than 350,000 clones; approximately 91% of these occur just once. The ten largest clones take up about 2% of the sample.

In this chain, TRBV5-1 is recombined with TRBJ2-7; the D gene is perhaps TRBD1, on 6 matching bases. The TCR originated in a woman aged 35 to 49 with acute COVID-19. Source material: PBMCs or T cells enriched from blood (not recorded which). Read as DNA, the sequence is TGCGCCAGCAGCCCACCAGGACAGACCTACGAGCAGTACTTC. The encoded protein is CASSPPGQTYEQYF.